This T cell receptor (beta chain) was identified during a study of OX40 agonist ivuxolimab in advanced cancers. Study as a whole: Every 2 weeks, patients got intravenous ivuxolimab at one of six dose levels (0.01-10 mg/kg). Patients in dose escalation had liver, melanoma, kidney or head and neck cancers. Study conclusions and caveats: Near-lowest levels of clonal expansion characterized partial responders at 0.1-3.0 mg/kg.

This CDR3 has 12 residues. Germline CDR1 is MGHDK and CDR2 is SYGVNS. Trimming removed 3 bases from V and 8 bases from J, with 8 bases in between. Libraries were prepared by immunoSEQ multiplex PCR; TCRdb keeps only in-frame clonotypes and omits some of them. The profile shows 67,000 or so clones, just over 85% of them singletons. In regard to this clone: Its antigen is as yet unknown.

This clonotype was sampled from an adult with an advanced solid tumor such as melanoma, head and neck, liver or kidney cancer. This sequence joins TRBV25-1 and TRBJ2-1; no clear D. The specimen comprised CD4+ or CD8+ T cells sorted from blood, sampled in a trial of the OX40 agonist ivuxolimab. In DNA form, the CDR3 reads TGTGCCAGCAGTGATCTCGGGTATGAGCAGTTCTTC. Protein sequence: CASSDLGYEQFF.